This TCR beta chain was sequenced during a study of T cell responses to AZD1222 COVID-19 vaccine. As concerns this clone: Its specificity is not known.

This CDR3 spans 14 amino acids. The V segment lost 3 bases and the J segment 3 bases; nucleotides outside the gene matches: 5. Germline-derived CDR1 and CDR2 are SGHNT and YYREEE (reference sequence). TCRdb's copy holds only in-frame clones and misses some; the assay was immunoSEQ multiplex PCR. The data contain some 100,000 clones, approximately 91% of them singletons. Study outcomes and limitations: Nearly half of unique spike-specific TCRs reportedly avoided B.1.351 and B.1.1.7 mutated regions. Only 5 or 6 AZD1222 recipients were seropositive at baseline. Spike regions recognized by vaccine-associated CD4 TCRs spanned the protein, led by 160-218 and 743-854.

This clonotype was obtained from an adult in good health. V is TRBV5-4 and J is TRBJ1-1, with TRBD1 matching 7 bases. The specimen was peripheral blood, collected on day 0 of AZD1222 vaccination. The CDR3 region is CASSSLDRDTEAFF. CDR3 coding DNA: TGTGCCAGCAGCTCCCTCGACAGGGACACTGAAGCTTTCTTT.